This T cell receptor beta chain was observed in a study of technical replicates of blood from a few donors. The V gene's germline CDR1 is SGHTA and CDR2 FQGNSA. J was trimmed by 8 bases and V by 4 bases; bases with no gene match: 7. The CDR3 is made up of 13 amino acids. Using immunoSEQ multiplex PCR, the repertoire was profiled, and TCRdb retains in-frame clones only, with some absent. In the table there are 15,000 to 20,000 clones, approximately 80% of which are singletons. The specimen sequenced was PBMCs. The chain uses TRBV7-2 and TRBJ1-2; the match to TRBD1 covers 7 bases. This receptor was identified in a human donor in good health. CDR3 sequence: CASSYRQGEGYTF. The CDR3 DNA is TGTGCCAGCAGCTATCGACAGGGTGAGGGCTACACCTTC.